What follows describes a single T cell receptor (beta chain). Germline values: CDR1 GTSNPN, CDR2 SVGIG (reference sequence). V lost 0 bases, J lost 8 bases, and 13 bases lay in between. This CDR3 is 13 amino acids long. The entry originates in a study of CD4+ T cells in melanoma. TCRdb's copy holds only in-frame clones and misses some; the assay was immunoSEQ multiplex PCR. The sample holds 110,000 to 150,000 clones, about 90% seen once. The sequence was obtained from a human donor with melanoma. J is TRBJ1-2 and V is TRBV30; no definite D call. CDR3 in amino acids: CAWSVLRLGGYTF. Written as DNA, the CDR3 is TGTGCCTGGAGTGTATTACGTCTAGGGGGCTACACCTTC.